The 21 T cell receptor beta chains listed next were all sequenced from one sample in a study of blood T cell repertoires in COVID-19. Some clones are missing from TCRdb's copy, which holds only in-frame ones; the method was immunoSEQ multiplex PCR. The sample records around 130,000 clones, roughly 71% being singletons. The sequenced material came from peripheral blood. These receptors were taken from a man older than 75 with acute or convalescent COVID-19.

This clone has just one count. J is TRBJ2-7 and V is TRBV6-5, with 9 positions matching TRBD2. Germline V CDR1 and CDR2: MNHEY, SVGAGI. The CDR3 loop spans 15 amino acids. V lost 5 bases and J lost 0; bases outside the gene matches: 5. CDR3 bases: TGTGCCAGCAGTCAGAGCGGGGGGCTCTCCTACGAGCAGTACTTC. It yields the protein CASSQSGGLSYEQYF.

This clone has just a few counts. The chain carries TRBV19 and TRBJ1-1; 8 bases fit TRBD1. The CDR3 contains 15 residues. Looked up from germline, CDR1 is LNHDA and CDR2 is SQIVND (reference sequence). J gave up 4 bases and V 5 bases, and 9 bases lay outside the gene matches. CDR3 DNA: TGTGCCAGTAGTTACCAGGGGGCTGGCGGCACTGAAGCTTTCTTT. It specifies CASSYQGAGGTEAFF.

The V call is TRBV20-1, the J call TRBJ1-6, with no clear D. Germline loops: CDR1 DFQATT, CDR2 SNEGSKA (reference sequence). V was pared by 3 bases and J by 6 bases, with 12 bases between. The CDR3 extends over 14 amino acids. CDR3 amino acids: CSASDGGINSPLHF. Written as DNA, the CDR3 is TGCAGTGCTAGTGATGGAGGGATTAATTCACCCCTCCACTTT.

This clone was recorded only once. The J gene is TRBJ1-1, the V gene TRBV27; D is perhaps TRBD1 (6 bases). From germline, CDR1 is MNHEY and CDR2 SMNVEV (reference sequence). V dropped 5 bases and J dropped 1 base, with 17 bases sitting between them. The CDR3 length is 16 residues. The chain's CDR3 is CASSKNNRAQNTEAFF. As DNA, the CDR3 is TGTGCCAGCAGTAAAAATAACAGGGCACAGAACACTGAAGCTTTCTTT.

The chain combines TRBV6-1 with TRBJ2-7; D perhaps matches TRBD2 (5 bases). Germline V gene data show CDR1 as MNHNS and CDR2 as SASEGT. Trimming pared 2 bases from V and 3 bases from J, leaving 11 bases between. This CDR3 has 14 residues. In DNA form, the CDR3 reads TGTGCCAGCAGTGAACGAGGAGAGGGCTACGAGCAGTACTTC. Translation gives CASSERGEGYEQYF.

V and J are TRBV5-4 and TRBJ1-2; TRBD1 matches at 7 bases. This CDR3 spans 13 amino acids. V dropped 3 bases and J dropped 8; count of bases not matched to a gene: 7. Per germline, CDR1 SGHNT and CDR2 YYREEE (reference sequence). CDR3 loop: CASSSGQWQGYTF. Written as DNA, the CDR3 is TGTGCCAGCAGCTCGGGACAGTGGCAAGGCTACACCTTC.

The J gene is TRBJ2-5, the V gene TRBV11-2, with 8 bases that match TRBD2. The trim removed 4 bases at V and 2 bases at J, leaving 12 bases unmatched. There are 17 residues in the CDR3. Germline CDR1 and CDR2: SGHAT and FQNNGV. CDR3 protein: CASSSGVSGGVQETQYF. The CDR3 coding sequence is TGTGCCAGCAGCTCGGGAGTCTCGGGGGGGGTTCAAGAGACCCAGTACTTC.

The sample holds a few counts of this clone. This chain joins TRBV5-4 and TRBJ1-2; 7 bases map to TRBD1. This CDR3 is built from 16 residues. With V trimmed by 4 bases and J by 4 bases, 13 bases remained unmatched. Germline CDR1 and CDR2: SGHNT and YYREEE (reference sequence). The CDR3 protein is CASSLGSRQGPYGYTF. The DNA for the CDR3 is TGTGCCAGCAGCCTGGGTTCAAGACAGGGTCCCTATGGCTACACCTTC.

The rearrangement links TRBV2 to TRBJ2-2, with D possibly TRBD1 on 6 matching bases. Germline CDR1 reads SNHLY; CDR2 reads FYNNEI. The CDR3 extends over 13 amino acids. V was trimmed by 2 bases and J by 7 bases, leaving 8 bases between them. The DNA for the CDR3 is TGTGCCAGCAGTGAACAGGGGAGCGGGGAGCTGTTTTTT. Encoded protein: CASSEQGSGELFF. The variable domain in full, completed from reference TRBV2 and TRBJ2-2, reads EPEVTQTPSHQVTQMGQEVILRCVPISNHLYFYWYRQILGQKVEFLVSFYNNEISEKSEIFDDQFSVERPDGSNFTLKIRSTKLEDSAMYFCASSEQGSGELFFGEGSRLTVL.

The rearrangement joins TRBV20-1 to TRBJ1-1, with a weak D call TRBD1 (6 bases). This CDR3 spans 11 amino acids. Germline CDR1 DFQATT, CDR2 SNEGSKA (reference sequence). This CDR3 reads CSAYRATEAFF. The DNA for the CDR3 is TGCAGCGCCTACAGGGCCACTGAAGCTTTCTTT.

This chain uses TRBV2 with TRBJ1-2, with TRBD1 matching 8 bases. In germline, CDR1 is SNHLY, CDR2 FYNNEI. Trimming removed 7 bases from V and 6 bases from J; junction bases left unmatched: 13. CDR3 size: 15 residues. In nucleotides, the CDR3 is TGTGCCAGCAATCTCCGGGACAGGTCTTCCCATGGCTACACCTTC. As protein: CASNLRDRSSHGYTF.

This sequence joins TRBV14 and TRBJ2-7; TRBD1 aligns across 9 bases. J was trimmed by 2 bases and V by 4 bases; bases with no gene match: 12. The CDR3 consists of 17 residues. Germline CDR1 and CDR2: SGHDN and FVKESK. The CDR3 here is CASSLFAGTGFTYEQYF. CDR3 DNA: TGTGCCAGCAGCCTCTTCGCCGGGACAGGGTTCACCTACGAGCAGTACTTC.

The CDR3 region has the DNA TGTGCCACCAGTGACCCTCTTACAACGAACACCGGGGAGCTGTTTTTT. Protein sequence: CATSDPLTTNTGELFF. The chain combines TRBV24-1 with TRBJ2-2; no clear D. The CDR3 consists of 16 residues. V dropped 4 bases and J dropped 0 bases, with 11 bases sitting between them. CDR1 and CDR2 from the germline V gene are KGHDR and SFDVKD.

The chain couples TRBV11-2 to TRBJ1-5, with a weak D call TRBD1 (5 bases). CDR3 length equals 15 residues. The V end was cut by 6 bases, the J end by 3 bases, with 15 bases between. Germline values: CDR1 SGHAT, CDR2 FQNNGV. The CDR3 loop is CASRPTDRDNQPQHF. In nucleotides, the CDR3 is TGTGCCAGCAGGCCAACCGACAGAGACAATCAGCCCCAGCATTTT. Variable domain in full (rest from reference TRBV11-2 and TRBJ1-5): EAGVAQSPRYKIIEKRQSVAFWCNPISGHATLYWYQQILGQGPKLLIQFQNNGVVDDSQLPKDRFSAERLKGVDSTLKIQPAKLEDSAVYLCASRPTDRDNQPQHFGDGTRLSIL.

This chain joins TRBV9 and TRBJ1-2; a possible D gene is TRBD1 (6 bases). This CDR3 has 14 residues. V was shortened by 0 bases and J by 3 bases, with 9 bases between the two germline ends. From germline, CDR1 is SGDLS and CDR2 YYNGEE. This CDR3 is CASSVGAGDYGYTF. CDR3 sequence (DNA): TGTGCCAGCAGCGTAGGGGCAGGGGACTATGGCTACACCTTC.

The chain recombines TRBV28 with TRBJ2-7; perhaps TRBD1 as D (6 bases). Between the trimmed V and J ends, which lost 10 bases and 2 bases, there was a span of 12 bases. Germline CDR1 reads MDHEN; CDR2 reads SYDVKM. The CDR3 is 12 amino acids. The CDR3 reads CATRDTTYEQYF. The CDR3 DNA reads TGTGCCACCCGGGACACCACCTACGAGCAGTACTTC.

V is TRBV6-5 and J is TRBJ1-2; 8 bases are a match to TRBD1. Germline V lookup: CDR1 MNHEY, CDR2 SVGAGI. The CDR3 extends over 13 amino acids. The junction had 8 bases not matched to a gene; V was cut back by 6 bases and J by 8 bases. CDR3 region: CASSRGQGRGYTF. CDR3 DNA sequence: TGTGCCAGCAGCAGAGGACAGGGCCGCGGCTACACCTTC.

This clone was observed a handful of times. The chain links TRBV15 to TRBJ2-1, with TRBD2 matching 8 bases. Per germline, CDR1 LNHNV and CDR2 YYDKDF (reference sequence). The CDR3 sequence is 13 residues long. Trimming at V came to 0 bases and at J to 15 bases, leaving 7 bases not matched to a gene. The CDR3 nucleotides are TGTGCCACCAGCAGAGAACCGGGACTAGATCTGTTCTTC. This sequence encodes CATSREPGLDLFF.

The rearrangement links TRBV28 to TRBJ2-3; TRBD1 agrees at 8 bases. The CDR3 is made up of 14 amino acids. The V gene end was trimmed by 5 bases and the J gene end by 2 bases; junction bases not matched to a gene: 3. Germline values: CDR1 MDHEN, CDR2 SYDVKM. The CDR3 bases are TGTGCCAGCAGTCGGGACAGGTACACAGATACGCAGTATTTT. This gives the protein CASSRDRYTDTQYF. Using reference TRBV28 and TRBJ2-3 for the parts outside the CDR3, the full variable domain is DVKVTQSSRYLVKRTGEKVFLECVQDMDHENMFWYRQDPGLGLRLIYFSYDVKMKEKGDIPEGYSVSREKKERFSLILESASTNQTSMYLCASSRDRYTDTQYFGPGTRLTVL.

The chain combines TRBV5-1 with TRBJ2-7; tentative D call: TRBD2 (5 bases). Between the trimmed V and J ends, which lost 3 bases and 3 bases, there was a span of 13 bases. The CDR3 length is 14 residues. Germline CDR1 is SGHRS and CDR2 is YFSETQ. The CDR3 region has the DNA TGCGCCAGCAGCTCAGTAGAAGGAGGCTACGAGCAGTACTTC. Amino acids: CASSSVEGGYEQYF.

V is TRBV19 and J is TRBJ2-5; 10 nucleotides agree with TRBD1. Germline CDR1 is LNHDA and CDR2 is SQIVND (reference sequence). This CDR3 has 14 residues. V was pared by 5 bases and J by 6 bases, with 6 bases of the junction left unmatched. CDR3 coding DNA: TGTGCCAGTAGTCCTGGGACAGGGGCAAAGACCCAGTACTTC. It yields the protein CASSPGTGAKTQYF.